The text below deals with one T cell receptor (beta chain). This entry is derived from a study of Ad26.COV2.S vaccination and SARS-CoV-2 variants. Profiling relied on immunoSEQ multiplex PCR, and the TCRdb table lists in-frame clones only, not all of them. The table has some 300,000 clones, over 80% seen once. Treatment denoted: roughly 18 received Ad26.COV2.S at low or high dose, single or two shots; about 5 received placebo; per-sample allocation not given. Repertoires come from day 63 after the first vaccine or placebo injection. CDR1 is SGHRS, CDR2 YFSETQ, per germline. V gave up 0 bases and J gave up 4 bases, with 8 bases separating them. This CDR3 contains 15 residues.

The rearrangement uses TRBV5-1 and TRBJ2-6, with a possible D match to TRBD1 (5 bases). Sequences were derived from peripheral blood, sampled in a trial of Ad26.COV2.S vaccine versus placebo. This receptor was obtained from a person between 18 and 65 years old who received the Ad26.COV2.S COVID-19 vaccine or a placebo. In DNA, the CDR3 is TGCGCCAGCAGCTTGGGGGGCGCCGGGGCCAACGTCCTGACTTTC. Translation gives CASSLGGAGANVLTF.